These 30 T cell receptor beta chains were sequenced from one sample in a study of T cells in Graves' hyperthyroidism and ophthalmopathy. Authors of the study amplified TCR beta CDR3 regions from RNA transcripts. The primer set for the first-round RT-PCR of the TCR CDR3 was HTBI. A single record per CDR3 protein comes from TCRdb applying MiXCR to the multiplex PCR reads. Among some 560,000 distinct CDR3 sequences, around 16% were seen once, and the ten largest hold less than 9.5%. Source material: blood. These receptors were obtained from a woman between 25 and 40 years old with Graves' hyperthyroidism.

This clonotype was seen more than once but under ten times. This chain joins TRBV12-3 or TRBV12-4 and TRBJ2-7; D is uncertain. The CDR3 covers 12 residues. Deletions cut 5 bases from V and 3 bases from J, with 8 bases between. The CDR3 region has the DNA TGTGCCAGCAGTGAATCTTTCTACGAGCAGTACTTC. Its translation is CASSESFYEQYF.

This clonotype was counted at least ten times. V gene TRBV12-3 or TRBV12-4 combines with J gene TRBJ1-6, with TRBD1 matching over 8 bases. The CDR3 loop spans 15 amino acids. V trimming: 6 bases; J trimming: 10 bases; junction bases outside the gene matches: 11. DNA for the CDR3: TGTGCCAGCAGGCAAAATACAGGGGGAACCTCACCCCTCCACTTT. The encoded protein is CASRQNTGGTSPLHF.

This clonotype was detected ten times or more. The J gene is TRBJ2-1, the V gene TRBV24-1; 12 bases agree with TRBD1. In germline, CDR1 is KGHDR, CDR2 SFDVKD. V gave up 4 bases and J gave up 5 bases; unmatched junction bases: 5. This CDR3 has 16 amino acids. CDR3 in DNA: TGTGCCACCAGTGACCCCGGGACAGGGGGCCACAATGAGCAGTTCTTC. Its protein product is CATSDPGTGGHNEQFF.

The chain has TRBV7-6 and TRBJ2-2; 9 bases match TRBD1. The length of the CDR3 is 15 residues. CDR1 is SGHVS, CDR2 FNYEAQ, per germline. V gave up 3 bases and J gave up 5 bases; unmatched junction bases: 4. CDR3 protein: CASSFKQGATGELFF. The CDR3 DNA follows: TGTGCCAGCAGCTTTAAACAGGGGGCTACCGGGGAGCTGTTTTTT.

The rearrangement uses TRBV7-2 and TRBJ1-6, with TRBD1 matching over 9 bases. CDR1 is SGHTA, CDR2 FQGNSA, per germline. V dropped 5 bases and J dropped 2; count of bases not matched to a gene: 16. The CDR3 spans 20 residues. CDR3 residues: CASSPFRDRERGTYNSPLHF. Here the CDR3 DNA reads TGTGCCAGCAGCCCCTTCCGGGACAGGGAGAGGGGGACCTATAATTCACCCCTCCACTTT.

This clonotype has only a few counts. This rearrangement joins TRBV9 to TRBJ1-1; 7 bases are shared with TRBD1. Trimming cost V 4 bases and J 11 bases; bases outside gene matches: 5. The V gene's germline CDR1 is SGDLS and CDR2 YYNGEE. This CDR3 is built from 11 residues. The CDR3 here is CASSQGTVAFF. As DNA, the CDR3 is TGTGCCAGCAGCCAAGGGACAGTTGCTTTCTTT.

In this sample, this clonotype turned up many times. The CDR3 here is CSARDRQGKGRNTEAFF. CDR3 nucleotide sequence: TGCAGTGCTAGAGATCGGCAGGGAAAGGGACGGAACACTGAAGCTTTCTTT. The genes are TRBV20-1 and TRBJ1-1; D perhaps matches TRBD1 (5 bases). This CDR3 is 17 amino acids long. Trimming shortened V by 0 bases and J by 1 base, and 18 bases separated the two germline ends. From germline, CDR1 is DFQATT and CDR2 SNEGSKA (reference sequence).

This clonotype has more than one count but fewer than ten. The CDR3 region has the DNA TGTGCCAGCAGCTCAGGGGACAGGGCACTTAATGAAAAACTGTTTTTT. Translating gives CASSSGDRALNEKLFF. This chain joins TRBV7-9 and TRBJ1-4; 9 bases align to TRBD1. CDR1 is SEHNR, CDR2 FQNEAQ, per germline (reference sequence). V shed 4 bases and J 4 bases; nucleotides not matched to a gene: 7. There are 16 residues in the CDR3.

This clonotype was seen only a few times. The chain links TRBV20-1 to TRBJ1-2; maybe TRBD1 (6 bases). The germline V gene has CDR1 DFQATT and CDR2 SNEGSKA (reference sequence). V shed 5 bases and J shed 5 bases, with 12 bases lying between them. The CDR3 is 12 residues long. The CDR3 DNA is TGCAGTGCTTTGGACAGAGATTATGGCTACACCTTC. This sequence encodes CSALDRDYGYTF.

The CDR3 reads CASSVVPEGAQEQFF. As DNA, the CDR3 is TGTGCCAGCAGCGTAGTCCCAGAGGGGGCACAGGAGCAGTTCTTC. The genes are TRBV9 and TRBJ2-1; 7 nucleotides agree with TRBD1. Germline lookup yields CDR1 SGDLS and CDR2 YYNGEE. Trimming cost V 0 bases and J 10 bases; bases outside gene matches: 10. The CDR3 runs to 15 residues.

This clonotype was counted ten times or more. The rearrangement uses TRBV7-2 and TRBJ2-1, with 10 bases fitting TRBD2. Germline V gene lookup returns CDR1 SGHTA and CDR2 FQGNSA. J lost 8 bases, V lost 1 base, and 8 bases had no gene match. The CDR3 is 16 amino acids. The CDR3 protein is CASSLDHLAGVYEQFF. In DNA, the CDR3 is TGTGCCAGCAGCTTAGACCATCTAGCGGGAGTATATGAGCAGTTCTTC.

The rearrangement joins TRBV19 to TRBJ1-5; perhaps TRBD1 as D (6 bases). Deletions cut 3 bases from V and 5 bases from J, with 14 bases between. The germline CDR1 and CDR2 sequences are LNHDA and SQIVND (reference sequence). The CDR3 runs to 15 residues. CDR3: CASSISAGVDQPQHF. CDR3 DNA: TGTGCCAGTAGTATCTCTGCAGGGGTCGATCAGCCCCAGCATTTT.

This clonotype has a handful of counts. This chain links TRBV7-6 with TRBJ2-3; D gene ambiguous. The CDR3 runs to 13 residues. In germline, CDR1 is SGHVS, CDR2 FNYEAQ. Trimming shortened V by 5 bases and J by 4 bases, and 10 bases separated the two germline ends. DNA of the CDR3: TGTGCCAGCAGCCCGACGAATGCAGATACGCAGTATTTT. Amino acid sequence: CASSPTNADTQYF.

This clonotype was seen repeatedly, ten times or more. The CDR3 DNA reads as TGTGCCACACAGGGATTGTGGGGCGTCGATCAGCCCCAGCATTTT. Encoded protein: CATQGLWGVDQPQHF. V usage is TRBV10-3 and J usage is TRBJ1-5; D may be TRBD1 (6 bases). V was cut by 10 bases and J by 5 bases, with 21 bases left in between. The germline V gene has CDR1 ENHRY and CDR2 SYGVKD. The length of the CDR3 is 15 residues.

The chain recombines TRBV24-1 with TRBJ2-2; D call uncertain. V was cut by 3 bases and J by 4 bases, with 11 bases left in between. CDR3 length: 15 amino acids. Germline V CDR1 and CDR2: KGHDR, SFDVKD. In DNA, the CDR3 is TGTGCCACCAGTGATACGGGTATCGGCACCGGGGAGCTGTTTTTT. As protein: CATSDTGIGTGELFF.

The CDR3 sequence is CASSQDLLVEGTDTQYF. Here the CDR3 DNA reads TGTGCCAGCAGCCAAGATCTGTTAGTGGAGGGCACAGATACGCAGTATTTT. The chain carries TRBV3-1 and TRBJ2-3; maybe TRBD2 (5 bases). V lost 0 bases to trimming and J lost 1 base, with 14 bases between them. The CDR3 loop spans 17 amino acids. Germline CDR1 is LGHDT and CDR2 is YNNKEL (reference sequence).

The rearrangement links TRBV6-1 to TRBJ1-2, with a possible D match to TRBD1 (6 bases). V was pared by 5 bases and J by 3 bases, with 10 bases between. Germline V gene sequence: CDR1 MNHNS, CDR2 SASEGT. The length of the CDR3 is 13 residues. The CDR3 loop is CASSLHRDYGYTF. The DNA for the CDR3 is TGTGCCAGCAGTCTGCACAGGGACTATGGCTACACCTTC.

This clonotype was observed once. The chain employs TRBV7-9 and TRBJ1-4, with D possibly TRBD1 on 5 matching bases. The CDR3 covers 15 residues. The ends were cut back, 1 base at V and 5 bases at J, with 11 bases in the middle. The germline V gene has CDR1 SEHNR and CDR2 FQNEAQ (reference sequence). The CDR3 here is CASSLGGTENEKLFF. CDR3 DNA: TGTGCCAGCAGCTTAGGGGGGACGGAGAATGAAAAACTGTTTTTT. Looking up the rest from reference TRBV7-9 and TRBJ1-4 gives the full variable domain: DTGVSQNPRHKITKRGQNVTFRCDPISEHNRLYWYRQTLGQGPEFLTYFQNEAQLEKSRLLSDRFSAERPKGSFSTLEIQRTEQGDSAMYLCASSLGGTENEKLFFGSGTQLSVL.

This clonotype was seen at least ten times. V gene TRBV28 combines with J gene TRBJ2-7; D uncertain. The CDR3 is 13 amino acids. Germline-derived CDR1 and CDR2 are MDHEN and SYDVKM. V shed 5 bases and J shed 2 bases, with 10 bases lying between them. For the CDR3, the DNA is TGTGCCAGCAGTACCCAGGATGCCTACGAGCAGTACTTC. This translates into CASSTQDAYEQYF.

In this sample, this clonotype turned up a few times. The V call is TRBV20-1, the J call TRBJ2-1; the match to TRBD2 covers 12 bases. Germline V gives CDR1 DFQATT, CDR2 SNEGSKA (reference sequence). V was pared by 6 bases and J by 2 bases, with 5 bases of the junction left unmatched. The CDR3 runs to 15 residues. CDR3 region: CSAQTSGSTYNEQFF. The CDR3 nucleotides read TGCAGTGCGCAGACTAGCGGGAGTACCTACAATGAGCAGTTCTTC.

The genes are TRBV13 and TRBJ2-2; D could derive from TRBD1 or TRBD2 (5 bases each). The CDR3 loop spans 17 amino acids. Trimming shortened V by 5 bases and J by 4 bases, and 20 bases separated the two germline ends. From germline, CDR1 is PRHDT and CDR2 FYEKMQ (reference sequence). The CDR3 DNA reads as TGTGCCAGCAGCCCTGTTAGAGGGGCAGAGACCACCGGGGAGCTGTTTTTT. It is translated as CASSPVRGAETTGELFF.

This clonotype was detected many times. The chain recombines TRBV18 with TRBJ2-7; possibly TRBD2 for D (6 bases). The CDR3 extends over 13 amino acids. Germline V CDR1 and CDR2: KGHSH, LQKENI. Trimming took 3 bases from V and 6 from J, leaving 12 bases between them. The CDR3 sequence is CASSPNRRGEQYF. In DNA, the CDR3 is TGTGCCAGCTCACCGAACAGGAGGGGCGAGCAGTACTTC.

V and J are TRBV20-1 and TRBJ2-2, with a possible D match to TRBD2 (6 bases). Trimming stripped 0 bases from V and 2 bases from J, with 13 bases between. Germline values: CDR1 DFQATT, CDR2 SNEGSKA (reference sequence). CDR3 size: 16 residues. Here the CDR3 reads CSARDNLGRNTGELFF. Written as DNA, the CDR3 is TGCAGTGCTAGAGATAATCTCGGGAGAAACACCGGGGAGCTGTTTTTT.

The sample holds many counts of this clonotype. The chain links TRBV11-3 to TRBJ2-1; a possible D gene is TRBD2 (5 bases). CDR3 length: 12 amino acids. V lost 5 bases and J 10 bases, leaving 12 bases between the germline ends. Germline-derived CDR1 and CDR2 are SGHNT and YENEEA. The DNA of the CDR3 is TGTGCCAGCAGCCTCACCGGGGTCGAGCAGTTCTTC. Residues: CASSLTGVEQFF. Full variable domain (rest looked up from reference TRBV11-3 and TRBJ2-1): EAGVVQSPRYKIIEKKQPVAFWCNPISGHNTLYWYLQNLGQGPELLIRYENEEAVDDSQLPKDRFSAERLKGVDSTLKIQPAELGDSAVYLCASSLTGVEQFFGPGTRLTVL.

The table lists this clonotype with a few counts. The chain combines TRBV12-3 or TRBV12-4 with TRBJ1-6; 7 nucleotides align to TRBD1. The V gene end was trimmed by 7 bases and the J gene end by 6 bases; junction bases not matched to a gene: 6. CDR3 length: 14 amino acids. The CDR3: CASNSGTANSPLHF. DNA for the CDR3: TGTGCCAGCAACTCCGGGACAGCTAATTCACCCCTCCACTTT.

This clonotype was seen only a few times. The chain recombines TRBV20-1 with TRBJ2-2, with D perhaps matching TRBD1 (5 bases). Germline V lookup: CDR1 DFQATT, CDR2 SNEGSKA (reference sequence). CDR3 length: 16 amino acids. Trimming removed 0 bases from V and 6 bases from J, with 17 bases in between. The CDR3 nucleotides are TGCAGTGCTAGAGATTGGAGCCGCGGCAGGGCCGGGGAGCTGTTTTTT. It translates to CSARDWSRGRAGELFF.

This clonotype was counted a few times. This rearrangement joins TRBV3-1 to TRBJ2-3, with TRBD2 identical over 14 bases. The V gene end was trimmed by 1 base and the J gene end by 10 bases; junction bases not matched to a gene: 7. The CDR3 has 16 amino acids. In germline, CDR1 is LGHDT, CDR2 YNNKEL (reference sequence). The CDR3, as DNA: TGTGCCAGCAGCCAAGCGACTAGCGGGAGGGCCCCCGCGCAGTATTTT. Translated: CASSQATSGRAPAQYF.

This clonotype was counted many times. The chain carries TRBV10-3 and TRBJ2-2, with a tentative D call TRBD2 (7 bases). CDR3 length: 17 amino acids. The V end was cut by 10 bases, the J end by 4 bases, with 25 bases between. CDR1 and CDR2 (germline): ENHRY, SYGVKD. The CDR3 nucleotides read TGTGCCACCAAAAGGGAGGGGACAACACAGGTCACCGGGGAGCTGTTTTTT. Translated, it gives CATKREGTTQVTGELFF.

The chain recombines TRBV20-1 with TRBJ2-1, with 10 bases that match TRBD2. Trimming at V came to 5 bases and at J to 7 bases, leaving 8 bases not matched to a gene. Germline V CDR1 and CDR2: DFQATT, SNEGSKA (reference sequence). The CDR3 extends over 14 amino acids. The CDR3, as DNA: TGCAGTGCTCTAAGCGGGAGGGCCAATAATGAGCAGTTCTTC. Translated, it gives CSALSGRANNEQFF.

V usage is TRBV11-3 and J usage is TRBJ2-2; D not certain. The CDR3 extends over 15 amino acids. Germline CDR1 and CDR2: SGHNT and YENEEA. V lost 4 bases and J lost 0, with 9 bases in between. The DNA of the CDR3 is TGTGCCAGCAGCTCGGCAGACGCGAACACCGGGGAGCTGTTTTTT. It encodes CASSSADANTGELFF.